This TCR beta chain was sequenced during a study of regulatory and conventional T cells in RAG deficiency. Study results and caveats: Shannon entropy was markedly lower and Simpson indices higher in RAG-deficient patients than control T-cell subsets. Treg unique TCR beta sequences were approximately 96-fold fewer in Omenn syndrome and CID/AS patients than controls. Patient subsets had shorter CDR3s; Omenn Treg-Tconv overlap exceeded 85%.

The V and J ends lost 0 bases and 8 bases respectively, with 16 bases between them. The CDR3 extends over 14 amino acids. Germline lookup yields CDR1 SQVTM and CDR2 ANQGSEA. In the case of this clone: The antigen is unknown.

Sequencing used immunoSEQ multiplex PCR; TCRdb keeps in-frame clones, though not all of them. Of roughly 29,000 clones detected, 75% to 95% appear once; the ten largest clones hold around 0.82%. Regulatory T cells were sorted from blood as CD4+ CD25-high CD127-low cells. Another study also made use of these data, one on regulatory T cells. That source reports: The PCR used 52 TRBV and 13 TRBJ primers. Skewed V and J usage and few unique V-J pairs marked patient repertoires, most in Tregs.

The sequenced material came from Tregs sorted from blood. This TCR was recovered from a human donor in good health. This rearrangement joins TRBV29-1 to TRBJ1-2; TRBD1 is a possible D gene (5 bases). The CDR3, as DNA: TGCAGCGTTGAAGATCTAGGGAGGGGCGGCGGCTACACCTTC. Its translation is CSVEDLGRGGGYTF. Variable domain in full (rest from reference TRBV29-1 and TRBJ1-2): SAVISQKPSRDICQRGTSLTIQCQVDSQVTMMFWYRQQPGQSLTLIATANQGSEATYESGFVIDKFPISRPNLTFSTLTVSNMSPEDSSIYLCSVEDLGRGGGYTFGSGTRLTVV.